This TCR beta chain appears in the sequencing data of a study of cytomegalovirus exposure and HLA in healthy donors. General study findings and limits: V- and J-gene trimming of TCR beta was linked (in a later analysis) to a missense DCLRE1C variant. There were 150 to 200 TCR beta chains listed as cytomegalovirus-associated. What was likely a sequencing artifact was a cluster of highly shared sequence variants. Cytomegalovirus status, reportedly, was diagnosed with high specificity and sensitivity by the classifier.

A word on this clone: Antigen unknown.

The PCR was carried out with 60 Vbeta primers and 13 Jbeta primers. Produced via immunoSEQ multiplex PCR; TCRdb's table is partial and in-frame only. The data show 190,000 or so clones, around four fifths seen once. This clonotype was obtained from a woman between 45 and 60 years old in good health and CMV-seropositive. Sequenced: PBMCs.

The CDR3 DNA reads as TGTGCCAGCAGCTCAGACCTCGACAGGGGAGAAAAACTGTTTTTT. It specifies CASSSDLDRGEKLFF. The chain combines TRBV7-2 with TRBJ1-4, with TRBD1 matching 8 bases. Trimming at V came to 4 bases and at J to 8 bases, leaving 9 bases not matched to a gene. Germline loops: CDR1 SGHTA, CDR2 FQGNSA. This CDR3 region has 15 residues.